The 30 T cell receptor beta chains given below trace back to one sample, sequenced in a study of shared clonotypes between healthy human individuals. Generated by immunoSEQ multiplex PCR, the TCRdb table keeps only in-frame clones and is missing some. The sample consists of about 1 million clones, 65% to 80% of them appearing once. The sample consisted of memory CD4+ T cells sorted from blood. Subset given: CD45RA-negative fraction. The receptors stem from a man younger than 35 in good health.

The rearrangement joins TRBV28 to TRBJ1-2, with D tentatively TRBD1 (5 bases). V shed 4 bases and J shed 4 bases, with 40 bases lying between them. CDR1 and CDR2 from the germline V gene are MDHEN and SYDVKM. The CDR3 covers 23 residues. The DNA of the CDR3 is TGTGCCAGCAGTTCCTTTATCGGGTCGGACGGTAGTGGAGGGGCAAAGCCGCTCTATGGCTACACCTTC. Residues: CASSSFIGSDGSGGAKPLYGYTF.

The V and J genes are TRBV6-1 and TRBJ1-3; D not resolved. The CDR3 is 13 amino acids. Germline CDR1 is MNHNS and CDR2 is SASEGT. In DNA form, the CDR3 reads TGTGCTCCCGGGTCCACACTCGGAAACACCATATATTTT. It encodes CAPGSTLGNTIYF.

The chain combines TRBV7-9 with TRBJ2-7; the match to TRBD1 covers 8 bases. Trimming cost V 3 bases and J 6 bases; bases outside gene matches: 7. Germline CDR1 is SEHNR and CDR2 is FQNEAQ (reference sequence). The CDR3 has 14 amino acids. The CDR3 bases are TGTGCCAGCAGCTTTTTGACAGGGGAGTCCGAGCAGTACTTC. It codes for CASSFLTGESEQYF.

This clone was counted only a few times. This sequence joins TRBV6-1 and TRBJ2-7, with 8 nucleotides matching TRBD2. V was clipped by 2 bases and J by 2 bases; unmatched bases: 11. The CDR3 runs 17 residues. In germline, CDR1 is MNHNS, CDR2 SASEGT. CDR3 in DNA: TGTGCCAGCAGTGAAAGGCCCCGGGCGGGAGGCCCCTACGAGCAGTACTTC. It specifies CASSERPRAGGPYEQYF.

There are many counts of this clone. The CDR3 region is CASSGPLKNTEAFF. The CDR3 DNA is TGCGCCAGCAGCGGCCCCCTTAAGAACACTGAAGCTTTCTTT. The chain has TRBV4-1 and TRBJ1-1; no clear D. Germline V gives CDR1 MGHRA, CDR2 YSYEKL. CDR3 length: 14 amino acids. The V gene lost 5 bases and the J gene lost 1 base, with 11 bases spanning the gap.

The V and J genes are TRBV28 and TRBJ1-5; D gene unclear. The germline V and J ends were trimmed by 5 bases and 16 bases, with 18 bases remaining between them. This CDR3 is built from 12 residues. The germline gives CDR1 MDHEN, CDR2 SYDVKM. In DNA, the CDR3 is TGTGCCAGCAGTCCCGAGCGGAGGGCTGGCCATTTT. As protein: CASSPERRAGHF. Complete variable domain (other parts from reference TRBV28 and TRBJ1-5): DVKVTQSSRYLVKRTGEKVFLECVQDMDHENMFWYRQDPGLGLRLIYFSYDVKMKEKGDIPEGYSVSREKKERFSLILESASTNQTSMYLCASSPERRAGHFGDGTRLSIL.

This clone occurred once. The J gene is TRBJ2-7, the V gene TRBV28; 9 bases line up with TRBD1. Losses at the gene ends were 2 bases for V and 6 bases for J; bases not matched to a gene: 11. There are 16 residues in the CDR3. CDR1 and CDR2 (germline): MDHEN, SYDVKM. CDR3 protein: CASSLLGGTGSSEQYF. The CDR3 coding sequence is TGTGCCAGCAGTTTACTAGGTGGGACAGGGAGCTCCGAGCAGTACTTC.

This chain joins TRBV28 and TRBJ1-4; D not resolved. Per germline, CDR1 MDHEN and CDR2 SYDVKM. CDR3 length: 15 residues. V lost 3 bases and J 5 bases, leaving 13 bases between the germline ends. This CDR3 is CASSLGRTGNEKLFF. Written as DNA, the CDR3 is TGTGCCAGCAGTTTGGGCAGGACGGGGAATGAAAAACTGTTTTTT. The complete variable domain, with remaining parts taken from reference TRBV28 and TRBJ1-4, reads DVKVTQSSRYLVKRTGEKVFLECVQDMDHENMFWYRQDPGLGLRLIYFSYDVKMKEKGDIPEGYSVSREKKERFSLILESASTNQTSMYLCASSLGRTGNEKLFFGSGTQLSVL.

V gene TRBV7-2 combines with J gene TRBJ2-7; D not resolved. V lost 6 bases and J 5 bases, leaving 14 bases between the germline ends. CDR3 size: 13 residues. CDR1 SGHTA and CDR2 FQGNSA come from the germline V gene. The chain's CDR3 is CASRLSGGHEQYF. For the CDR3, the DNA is TGTGCCAGCAGGTTGAGTGGTGGACACGAGCAGTACTTC.

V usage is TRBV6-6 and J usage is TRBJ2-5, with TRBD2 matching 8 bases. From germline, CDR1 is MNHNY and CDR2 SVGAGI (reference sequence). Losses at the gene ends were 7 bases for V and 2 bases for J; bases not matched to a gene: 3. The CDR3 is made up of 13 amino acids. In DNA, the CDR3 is TGTGCCAGCATCCCGGGGGGGCAAGAGACCCAGTACTTC. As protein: CASIPGGQETQYF.

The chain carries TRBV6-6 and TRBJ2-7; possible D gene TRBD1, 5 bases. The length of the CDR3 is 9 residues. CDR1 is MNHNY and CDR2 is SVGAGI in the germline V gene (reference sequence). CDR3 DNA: TGTGCAGCAGGGATCGAGCAGTACTTC. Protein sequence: CAAGIEQYF.

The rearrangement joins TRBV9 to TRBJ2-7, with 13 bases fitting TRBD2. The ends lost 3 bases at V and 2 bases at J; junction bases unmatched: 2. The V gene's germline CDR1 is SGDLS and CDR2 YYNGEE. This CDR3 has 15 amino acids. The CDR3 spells CASSAGTSGAYEQYF. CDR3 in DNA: TGTGCCAGCAGCGCCGGGACTAGCGGGGCCTACGAGCAGTACTTC.

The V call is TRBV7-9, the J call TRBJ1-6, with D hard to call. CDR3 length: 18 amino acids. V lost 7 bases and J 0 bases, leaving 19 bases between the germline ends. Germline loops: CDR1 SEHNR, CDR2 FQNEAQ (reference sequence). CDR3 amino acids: CASTGQNGISSYNSPLHF. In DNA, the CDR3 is TGTGCCAGCACTGGGCAGAACGGTATTAGCTCCTATAATTCACCCCTCCACTTT.

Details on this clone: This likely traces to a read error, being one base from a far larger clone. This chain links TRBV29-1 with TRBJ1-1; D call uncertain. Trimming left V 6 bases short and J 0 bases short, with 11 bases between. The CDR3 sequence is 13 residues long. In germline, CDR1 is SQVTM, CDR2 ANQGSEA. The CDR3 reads CSVVIRLNTEAFF. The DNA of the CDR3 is TGCAGCGTAGTGATCCGGCTGAACACTGAAGCTTTCTTT.

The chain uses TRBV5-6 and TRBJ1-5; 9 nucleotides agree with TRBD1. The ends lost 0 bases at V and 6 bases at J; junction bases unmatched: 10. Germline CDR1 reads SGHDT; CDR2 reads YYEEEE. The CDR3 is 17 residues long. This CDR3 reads CASSLGSPGQGRQPQHF. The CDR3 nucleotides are TGTGCCAGCAGCTTGGGTTCCCCGGGACAGGGACGTCAGCCCCAGCATTTT.

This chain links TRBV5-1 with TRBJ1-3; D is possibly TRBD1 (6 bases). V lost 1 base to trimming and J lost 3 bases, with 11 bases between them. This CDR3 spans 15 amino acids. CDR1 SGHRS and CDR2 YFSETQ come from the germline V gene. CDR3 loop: CASSLMGADGNTIYF. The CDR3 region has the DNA TGCGCCAGCAGCTTGATGGGGGCGGATGGAAACACCATATATTTT. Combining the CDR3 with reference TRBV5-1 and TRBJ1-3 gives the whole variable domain KAGVTQTPRYLIKTRGQQVTLSCSPISGHRSVSWYQQTPGQGLQFLFEYFSETQRNKGNFPGRFSGRQFSNSRSEMNVSTLELGDSALYLCASSLMGADGNTIYFGEGSWLTVV.

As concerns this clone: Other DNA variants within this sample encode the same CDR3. The DNA of the CDR3 is TGTGCCAGCAGTTCGGGACAGGGCGGCGAGCAGTACTTC. This gives the protein CASSSGQGGEQYF. V is TRBV28 and J is TRBJ2-7; TRBD1 matches 9 bases. The V and J ends lost 4 bases and 6 bases, in that order; junction bases with no gene match: 4. The germline CDR1 and CDR2 sequences are MDHEN and SYDVKM. The CDR3 contains 13 residues.

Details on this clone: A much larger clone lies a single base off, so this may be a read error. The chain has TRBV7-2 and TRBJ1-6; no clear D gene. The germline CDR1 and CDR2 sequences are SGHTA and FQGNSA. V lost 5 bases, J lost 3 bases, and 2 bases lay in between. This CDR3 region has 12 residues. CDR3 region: CASSLYNSPLHF. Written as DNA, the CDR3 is TGTGCCAGCAGCCTCTATAATTCACCCCTCCACTTT.

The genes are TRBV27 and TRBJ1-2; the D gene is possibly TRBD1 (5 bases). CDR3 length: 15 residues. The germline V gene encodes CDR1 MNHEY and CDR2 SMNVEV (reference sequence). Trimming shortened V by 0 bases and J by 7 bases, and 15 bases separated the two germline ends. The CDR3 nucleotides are TGTGCCAGCAGTTTATCGCGGGGAGGAAGGGGTGGCTACACCTTC. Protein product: CASSLSRGGRGGYTF.

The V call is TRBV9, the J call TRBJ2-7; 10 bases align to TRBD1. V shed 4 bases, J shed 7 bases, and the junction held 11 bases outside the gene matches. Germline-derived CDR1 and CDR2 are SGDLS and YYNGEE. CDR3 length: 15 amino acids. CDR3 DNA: TGTGCCAGCAGCCCAATACAGGGGACAGGGGCAGAGCAGTACTTC. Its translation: CASSPIQGTGAEQYF.

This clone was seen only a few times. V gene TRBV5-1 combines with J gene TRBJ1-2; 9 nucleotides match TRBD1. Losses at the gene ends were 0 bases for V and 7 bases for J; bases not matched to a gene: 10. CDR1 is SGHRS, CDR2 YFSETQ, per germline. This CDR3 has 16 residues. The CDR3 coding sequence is TGCGCCAGCAGCTTGGACCTAGGGACAGGGCGTGGTGGCTACACCTTC. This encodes CASSLDLGTGRGGYTF.

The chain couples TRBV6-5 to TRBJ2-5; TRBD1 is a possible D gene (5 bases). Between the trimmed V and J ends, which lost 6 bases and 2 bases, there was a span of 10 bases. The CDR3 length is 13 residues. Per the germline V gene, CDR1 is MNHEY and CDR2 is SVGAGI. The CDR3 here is CASSDSLQETQYF. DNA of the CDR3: TGTGCCAGCAGCGACAGTCTTCAAGAGACCCAGTACTTC.

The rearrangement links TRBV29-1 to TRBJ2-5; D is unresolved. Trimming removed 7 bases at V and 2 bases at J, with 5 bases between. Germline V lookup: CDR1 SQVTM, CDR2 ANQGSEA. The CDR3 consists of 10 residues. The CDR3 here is CSARQETQYF. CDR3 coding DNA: TGCAGCGCACGTCAAGAGACCCAGTACTTC.

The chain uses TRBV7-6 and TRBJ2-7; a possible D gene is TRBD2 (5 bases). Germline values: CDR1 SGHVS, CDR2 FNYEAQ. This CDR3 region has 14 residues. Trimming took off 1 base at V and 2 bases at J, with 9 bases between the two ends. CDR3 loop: CASSLGTGAYEQYF. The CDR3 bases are TGTGCCAGCAGCTTAGGGACTGGGGCCTACGAGCAGTACTTC.

CDR3 sequence reads: CASSLGEGSSPLHF. The DNA of the CDR3 is TGCGCCAGCAGCTTGGGGGAAGGTAGTTCACCCCTCCACTTT. The chain uses TRBV5-1 and TRBJ1-6, with D uncertain. CDR3 length: 14 residues. Trimming left V 0 bases short and J 9 bases short, with 10 bases between. From germline, CDR1 is SGHRS and CDR2 YFSETQ.

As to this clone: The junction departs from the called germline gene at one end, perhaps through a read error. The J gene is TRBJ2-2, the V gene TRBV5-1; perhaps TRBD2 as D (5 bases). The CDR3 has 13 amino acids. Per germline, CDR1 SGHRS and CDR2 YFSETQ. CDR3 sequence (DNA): TGCGCCAGCAGCTTGGGGACGTCCGGGAAGCTGTTTTTT. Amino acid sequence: CASSLGTSGKLFF.

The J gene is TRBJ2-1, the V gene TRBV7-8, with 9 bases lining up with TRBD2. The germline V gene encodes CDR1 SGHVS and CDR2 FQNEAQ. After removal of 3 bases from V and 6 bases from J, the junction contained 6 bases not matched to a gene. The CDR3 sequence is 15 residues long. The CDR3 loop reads CASSFLAGVSNEQFF. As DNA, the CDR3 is TGTGCCAGCAGCTTTTTAGCGGGAGTATCCAATGAGCAGTTCTTC.

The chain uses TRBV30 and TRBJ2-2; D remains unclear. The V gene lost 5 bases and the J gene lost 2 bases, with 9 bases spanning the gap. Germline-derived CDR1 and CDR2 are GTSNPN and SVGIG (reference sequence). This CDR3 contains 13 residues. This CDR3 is CAWSRFNTGELFF. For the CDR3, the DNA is TGTGCCTGGTCGCGGTTTAACACCGGGGAGCTGTTTTTT.

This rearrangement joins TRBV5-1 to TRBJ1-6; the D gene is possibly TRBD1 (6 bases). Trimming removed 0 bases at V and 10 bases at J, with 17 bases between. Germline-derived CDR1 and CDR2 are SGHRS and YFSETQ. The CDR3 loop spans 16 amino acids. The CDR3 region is CASSLVPGRGDSPLHF. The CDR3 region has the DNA TGCGCCAGCAGCTTGGTACCGGGCAGGGGCGACTCACCCCTCCACTTT.

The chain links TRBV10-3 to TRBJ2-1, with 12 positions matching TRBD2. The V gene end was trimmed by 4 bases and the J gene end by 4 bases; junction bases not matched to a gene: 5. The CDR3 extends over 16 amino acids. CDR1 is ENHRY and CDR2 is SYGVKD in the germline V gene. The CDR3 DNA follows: TGTGCCATCAGTGCCCGACTAGCGGGGGAATACAATGAGCAGTTCTTC. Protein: CAISARLAGEYNEQFF.